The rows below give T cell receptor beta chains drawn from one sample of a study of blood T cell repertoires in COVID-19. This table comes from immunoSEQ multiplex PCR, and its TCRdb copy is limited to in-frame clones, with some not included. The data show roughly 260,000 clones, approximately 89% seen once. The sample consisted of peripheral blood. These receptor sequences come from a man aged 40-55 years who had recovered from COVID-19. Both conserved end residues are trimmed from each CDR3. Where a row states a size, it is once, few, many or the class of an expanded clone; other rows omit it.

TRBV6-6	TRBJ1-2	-	ASSRFRDTPNYGYT
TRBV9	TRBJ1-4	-	ASSVVEDEKLF
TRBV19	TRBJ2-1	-	ASSIGTSNNEQF
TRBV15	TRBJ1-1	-	ATSRTTVNTEAF
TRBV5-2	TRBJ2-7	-	ASNLGGVGSRDRPSSGSYEQY
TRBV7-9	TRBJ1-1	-	ASSLGRNTEAF
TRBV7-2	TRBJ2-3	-	ASSLGQGPDTQY
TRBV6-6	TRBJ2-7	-	ASSQGEWAPYEQY
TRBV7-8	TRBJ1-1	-	ASSLEFGRINTEAF
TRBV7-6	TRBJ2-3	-	ASSFTGVTDTQY
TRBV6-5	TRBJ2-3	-	ASSPGTPRDTQY
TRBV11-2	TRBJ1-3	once	ASTQGASGNTIY
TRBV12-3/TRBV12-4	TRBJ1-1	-	ASSFGGTEAF
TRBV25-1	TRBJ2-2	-	ASSELRTGNTGELF
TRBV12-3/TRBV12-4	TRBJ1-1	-	ASRISRTEAF
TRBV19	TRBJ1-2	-	ASTKGQNLNYGYT
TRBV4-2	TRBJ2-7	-	ASSQGGPATPSYEQY
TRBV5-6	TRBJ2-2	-	ASSLPLAPTNTGELF
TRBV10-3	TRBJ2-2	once	AITSDSQVNTGELF
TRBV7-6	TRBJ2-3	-	ASSLGGPNTQY
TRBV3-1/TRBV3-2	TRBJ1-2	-	ASSQGAGGAHYYGYT
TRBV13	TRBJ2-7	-	ASSLGREVSYEQY
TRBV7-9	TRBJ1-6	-	ASSPNRRRGDSPLH
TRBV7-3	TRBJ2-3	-	ASSWTSGRTDTQY
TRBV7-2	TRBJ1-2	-	ASSSDRKKGYT
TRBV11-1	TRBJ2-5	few	ASSFPGAETQY
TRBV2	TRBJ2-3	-	ASRETRGTKDTQY
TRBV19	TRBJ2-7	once	ASSMVVGLAGEQY
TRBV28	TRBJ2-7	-	ASSFRQAEQY
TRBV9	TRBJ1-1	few	ASSVATHQGRKTEAF
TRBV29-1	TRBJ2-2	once	SVERGWTGELF
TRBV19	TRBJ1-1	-	ATRVGPEAF
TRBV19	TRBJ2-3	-	ASQSGFSTDTQY
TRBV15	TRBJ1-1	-	ATSLTPNTEAF
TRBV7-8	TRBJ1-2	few	ASSLETANYGYT
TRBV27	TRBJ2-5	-	ASRQGGSAAQETQY
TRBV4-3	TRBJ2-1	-	ASSQGTSRYNEQF
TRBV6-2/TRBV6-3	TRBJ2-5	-	ASSYWRGLDETQY
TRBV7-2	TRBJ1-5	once	ASSPLTGGGNQPQH
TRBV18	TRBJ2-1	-	ASSPILQGSYNEQF
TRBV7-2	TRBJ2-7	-	ASSLLAGSGEQY
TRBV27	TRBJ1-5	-	ASSPRTGSRQPQH
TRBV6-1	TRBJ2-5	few	ASSEISSGGQETQY
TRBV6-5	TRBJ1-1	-	ASSYTRVGVIKAF
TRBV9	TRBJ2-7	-	ASSVGLASSEQY
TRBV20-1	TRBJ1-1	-	SASLGGMNTEAF
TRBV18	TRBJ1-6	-	ASSRGGANLSPLH
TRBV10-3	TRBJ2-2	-	AISGASGKNTGELF
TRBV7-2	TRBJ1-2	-	ASSWNPGTGVYGYT
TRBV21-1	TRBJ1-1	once	ASSAEDRGTGTEAF
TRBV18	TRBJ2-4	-	ASSPGRQGTLAKNIQY
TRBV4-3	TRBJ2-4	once	ASSHGTGRGASFIQY
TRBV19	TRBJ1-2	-	ATFGQGSTYT
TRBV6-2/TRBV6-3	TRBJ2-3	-	ASSYSGELSTDTQY
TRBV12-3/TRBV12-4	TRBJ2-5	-	ASSLRGQETQY